This entry lists 19 T cell receptor beta chains sequenced from one sample in a study of post-analysis software for immune sequencing data. Antigens of these TCRs are unknown. General study points: Roughly five TRBV segments occurring more often in patients than controls included TRBV5-6, TRBV5-1 and TRBV20-1.

TCR beta cDNA libraries included unique molecular identifiers. One entry per CDR3 protein results from TCRdb running MiXCR on the PCR reads. The repertoire consists of about 810,000 distinct CDR3 sequences, with about 50% occurring once and the leading ten covering roughly 4.4%. Specimen: blood. These receptors came from a girl between 10 and 17 years old with multiple sclerosis.

This clonotype has more than one count but fewer than ten. This rearrangement joins TRBV9 to TRBJ1-1; TRBD1 aligns across 7 bases. V was pared by 4 bases and J by 4 bases, with 7 bases of the junction left unmatched. The germline gives CDR1 SGDLS, CDR2 YYNGEE. This CDR3 contains 14 residues. CDR3 region: CASSPPTGITEAFF. The DNA of the CDR3 is TGTGCCAGCAGCCCACCGACAGGGATCACTGAAGCTTTCTTT.

The V call is TRBV20-1, the J call TRBJ2-1, with 8 bases lining up with TRBD2. Germline V gene sequence: CDR1 DFQATT, CDR2 SNEGSKA (reference sequence). V trimming: 0 bases; J trimming: 8 bases; junction bases outside the gene matches: 9. The CDR3 runs 15 residues. The CDR3 DNA follows: TGCAGTGCTAGAGATAGAAGGACTAGCATCGATGAGCAGTTCTTC. This sequence encodes CSARDRRTSIDEQFF.

The rearrangement links TRBV6-5 to TRBJ2-3; no clear D gene. This CDR3 contains 14 residues. Germline V gives CDR1 MNHEY, CDR2 SVGAGI. Trimming shortened V by 2 bases and J by 3 bases, and 9 bases separated the two germline ends. DNA of the CDR3: TGTGCCAGCAGTTACGATGGAGCTACAGATACGCAGTATTTT. It encodes CASSYDGATDTQYF.

This clonotype was seen a few times. DNA of the CDR3: TGTGCCAGCAGCTTGGGTCGAGACAGGGGAACAGATACGCAGTATTTT. Translating gives CASSLGRDRGTDTQYF. The chain carries TRBV7-3 and TRBJ2-3, with 8 bases aligning to TRBD1. Germline lookup yields CDR1 SGHTA and CDR2 FQGTGA. Trimming cost V 3 bases and J 3 bases; bases outside gene matches: 8. The CDR3 extends over 16 amino acids.

Regarding this clonotype: Since a much larger clone is just one base distant, this may be a read error. The chain recombines TRBV2 with TRBJ2-7; possible D gene TRBD1, 5 bases. Germline values: CDR1 SNHLY, CDR2 FYNNEI. Trimming cost V 4 bases and J 3 bases, with 16 bases left between them. There are 15 residues in the CDR3. Here the CDR3 reads CASSGTPPTNYEQYF. Here the CDR3 DNA reads TGTGCCAGCAGTGGGACACCACCCACTAACTACGAGCAGTACTTC. The whole variable domain, remainder taken from reference TRBV2 and TRBJ2-7, is EPEVTQTPSHQVTQMGQEVILRCVPISNHLYFYWYRQILGQKVEFLVSFYNNEISEKSEIFDDQFSVERPDGSNFTLKIRSTKLEDSAMYFCASSGTPPTNYEQYFGPGTRLTVT.

The V call is TRBV29-1, the J call TRBJ1-2; TRBD1 might be the D (5 bases). The V gene lost 4 bases and the J gene lost 13 bases, with 7 bases spanning the gap. This CDR3 region has 8 residues. Germline V gene data show CDR1 as SQVTM and CDR2 as ANQGSEA. Written as DNA, the CDR3 is TGCAGCGTTGCCGGGACCACCTTC. Translation: CSVAGTTF. The whole variable domain, remainder taken from reference TRBV29-1 and TRBJ1-2, is SAVISQKPSRDICQRGTSLTIQCQVDSQVTMMFWYRQQPGQSLTLIATANQGSEATYESGFVIDKFPISRPNLTFSTLTVSNMSPEDSSIYLCSVAGTTFGSGTRLTVV.

This chain uses TRBV5-1 with TRBJ2-7; 7 bases agree with TRBD1. V lost 3 bases to trimming and J lost 2 bases; unmatched junction nucleotides: 8. In germline, CDR1 is SGHRS, CDR2 YFSETQ. This CDR3 contains 15 residues. The CDR3 protein is CASSWGQSTTYEQYF. In DNA, the CDR3 is TGCGCCAGCAGCTGGGGACAGTCGACCACCTACGAGCAGTACTTC.

The rearrangement joins TRBV27 to TRBJ2-5; TRBD2 matches at 15 bases. Germline lookup yields CDR1 MNHEY and CDR2 SMNVEV (reference sequence). V trimming: 5 bases; J trimming: 11 bases; junction bases outside the gene matches: 12. This CDR3 is built from 16 residues. The CDR3 coding sequence is TGTGCCAGCAGTCTGGGGACTAGCGGGAGGAGGAATGAGCAGTACTTC. As protein: CASSLGTSGRRNEQYF.

On this clonotype itself: An end of the junction differs from the germline gene, which may be a read error. This chain joins TRBV10-3 and TRBJ2-7, with no clear D. CDR3 size: 15 residues. Per the germline V gene, CDR1 is ENHRY and CDR2 is SYGVKD. CDR3 DNA: TGTGCCATCAGTGAGTCGAAAGGCAGCTCCAACGAGCAGTACTTC. Translated, it gives CAISESKGSSNEQYF.

V is TRBV2 and J is TRBJ1-1; 7 bases fit TRBD1. V shed 6 bases, J shed 1 base, and the junction held 5 bases outside the gene matches. The CDR3 totals 14 residues. The germline gives CDR1 SNHLY, CDR2 FYNNEI. The CDR3 sequence: CASRTTGENTEAFF. In DNA, the CDR3 is TGTGCCAGCAGGACAACAGGGGAGAACACTGAAGCTTTCTTT. Filled out from reference TRBV2 and TRBJ1-1, the complete variable domain reads EPEVTQTPSHQVTQMGQEVILRCVPISNHLYFYWYRQILGQKVEFLVSFYNNEISEKSEIFDDQFSVERPDGSNFTLKIRSTKLEDSAMYFCASRTTGENTEAFFGQGTRLTVV.

The V and J genes are TRBV12-3 or TRBV12-4 and TRBJ2-7; D call uncertain. Deletions cut 7 bases from V and 0 bases from J, with 16 bases between. The CDR3 contains 15 residues. CDR3 nucleotides: TGTGCCAGCAACTTAGGTAGCAGAAGCTCCTACGAGCAGTACTTC. Its protein product is CASNLGSRSSYEQYF.

The CDR3 sequence: CASSYEPRQGARETQYF. CDR3 DNA: TGTGCCAGCAGTTATGAGCCTCGACAGGGGGCTCGTGAGACCCAGTACTTC. The rearrangement uses TRBV6-6 and TRBJ2-7; TRBD1 matches 10 bases. TRBJ2-5 explains the end of the DNA better; the J call may be wrong. This CDR3 comprises 17 residues. Germline V gene data show CDR1 as MNHNY and CDR2 as SVGAGI (reference sequence).

There are a few counts of this clonotype. This rearrangement joins TRBV27 to TRBJ2-3; 7 bases map to TRBD1. V lost 7 bases, J lost 2 bases, and 9 bases stayed unmatched. Per the germline V gene, CDR1 is MNHEY and CDR2 is SMNVEV (reference sequence). CDR3 length: 15 residues. The CDR3, as DNA: TGTGCCAGCACCAAGGACAGGATAGTCACAGATACGCAGTATTTT. This encodes CASTKDRIVTDTQYF.

The V call is TRBV2, the J call TRBJ2-1, with D perhaps TRBD1 or TRBD2 (5 bases each). CDR1 is SNHLY and CDR2 is FYNNEI in the germline V gene. The CDR3 length is 13 residues. Between the trimmed V and J ends, which lost 3 bases and 6 bases, there was a span of 9 bases. CDR3 loop: CASSDRGANEQFF. The CDR3 DNA reads TGTGCCAGCAGTGACCGGGGCGCCAATGAGCAGTTCTTC.

This clonotype occurred a few times. This rearrangement joins TRBV10-3 to TRBJ1-1, with D perhaps TRBD1 (5 bases). Trimming stripped 2 bases from V and 0 bases from J, with 7 bases between. From germline, CDR1 is ENHRY and CDR2 SYGVKD. The CDR3 runs 14 residues. In DNA form, the CDR3 reads TGTGCCATCAGTGAGGGGGGGATGAACACTGAAGCTTTCTTT. Amino acids: CAISEGGMNTEAFF.

This rearrangement joins TRBV7-2 to TRBJ1-2; no clear D gene. CDR3 length: 15 residues. Trimming took off 5 bases at V and 8 bases at J, with 21 bases between the two ends. Looked up from germline, CDR1 is SGHTA and CDR2 is FQGNSA. CDR3 region: CASSPKGIQFRGYTF. For the CDR3, the DNA is TGTGCCAGCAGCCCCAAGGGTATCCAGTTCCGCGGCTACACCTTC.

V is TRBV20-1 and J is TRBJ2-4; D not resolved. The J call may be faulty, since TRBJ2-7 better matches the DNA end. The germline V gene has CDR1 DFQATT and CDR2 SNEGSKA (reference sequence). This CDR3 contains 14 residues. DNA of the CDR3: TGCAGTGCTAGAGACGCCGGCCGAGCCTACGAGCAGTACTTC. It yields the protein CSARDAGRAYEQYF.

The J gene is TRBJ1-2, the V gene TRBV12-3 or TRBV12-4; the match to TRBD1 covers 9 bases. CDR3 length: 17 amino acids. With 7 bases clipped from V and 0 bases from J, the junction kept 12 bases outside the gene matches. The CDR3 DNA follows: TGTGCCAGCACCCTTTACAGGGGGCGGGGTACTAACTATGGCTACACCTTC. This translates into CASTLYRGRGTNYGYTF.

This sequence joins TRBV7-3 and TRBJ2-1; D is possibly TRBD2 (6 bases). Germline V lookup: CDR1 SGHTA, CDR2 FQGTGA. The CDR3 runs 16 residues. Between the trimmed V and J ends, which lost 5 bases and 3 bases, there was a span of 17 bases. This chain's CDR3 is CASSPAGRSGYNEQFF. CDR3 DNA sequence: TGTGCCAGCAGCCCGGCCGGGAGATCGGGCTACAATGAGCAGTTCTTC.